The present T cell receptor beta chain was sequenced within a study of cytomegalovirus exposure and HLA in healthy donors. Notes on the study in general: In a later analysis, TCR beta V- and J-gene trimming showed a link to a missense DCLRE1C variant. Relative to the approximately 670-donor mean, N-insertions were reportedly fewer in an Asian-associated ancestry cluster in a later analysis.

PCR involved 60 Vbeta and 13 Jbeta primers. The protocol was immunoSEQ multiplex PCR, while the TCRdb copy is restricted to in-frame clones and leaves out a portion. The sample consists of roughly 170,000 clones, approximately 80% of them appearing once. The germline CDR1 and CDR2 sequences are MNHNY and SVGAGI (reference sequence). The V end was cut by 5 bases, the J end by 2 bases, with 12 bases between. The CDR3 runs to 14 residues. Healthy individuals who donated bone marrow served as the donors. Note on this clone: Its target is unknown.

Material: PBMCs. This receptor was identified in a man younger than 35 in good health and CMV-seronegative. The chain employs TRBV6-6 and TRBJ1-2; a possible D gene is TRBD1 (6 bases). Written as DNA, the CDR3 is TGTGCCAGCAGTCTATGGGACACCAACTATGGCTACACCTTC. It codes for CASSLWDTNYGYTF.